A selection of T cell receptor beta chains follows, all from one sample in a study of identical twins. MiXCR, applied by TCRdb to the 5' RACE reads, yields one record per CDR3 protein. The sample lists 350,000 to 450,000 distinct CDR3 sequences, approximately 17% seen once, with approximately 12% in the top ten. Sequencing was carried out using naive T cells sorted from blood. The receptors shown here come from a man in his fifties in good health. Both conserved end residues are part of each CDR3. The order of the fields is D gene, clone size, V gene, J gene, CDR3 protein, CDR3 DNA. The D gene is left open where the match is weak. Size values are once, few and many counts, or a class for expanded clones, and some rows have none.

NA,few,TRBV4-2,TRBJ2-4,CASSQAGSYIQYF,TGTGCCAGCAGCCAGGCAGGGTCATACATTCAGTACTTC
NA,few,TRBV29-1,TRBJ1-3,CSVEDRLSGNTIYF,TGCAGCGTTGAAGACAGGCTCTCTGGAAACACCATATATTTT
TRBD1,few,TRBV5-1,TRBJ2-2,CASSLAGGSTGELFF,TGCGCCAGCAGCTTGGCAGGGGGCAGCACCGGGGAGCTGTTTTTT
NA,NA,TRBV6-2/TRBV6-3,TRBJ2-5,CASEGKQETQYF,TGTGCCAGCGAGGGGAAGCAAGAGACCCAGTACTTC
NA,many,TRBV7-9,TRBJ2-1,CASSLTQLKNNEQFF,TGTGCCAGCAGCTTAACCCAATTGAAAAACAATGAGCAGTTCTTC
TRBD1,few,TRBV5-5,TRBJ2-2,CASSWGDRGPGELFF,TGTGCCAGCAGCTGGGGAGACAGGGGACCCGGGGAGCTGTTTTTT
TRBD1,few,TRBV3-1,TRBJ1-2,CASSPDRVGYGYTF,TGTGCCAGCAGCCCGGACAGGGTGGGCTATGGCTACACCTTC
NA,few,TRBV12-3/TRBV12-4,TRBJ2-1,CASSLPPGTYEQFF,TGTGCCAGCAGTTTACCCCCCGGGACATATGAGCAGTTCTTC
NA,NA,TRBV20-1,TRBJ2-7,CSARSTRGGPIYEQYF,TGCAGTGCTAGAAGCACGAGAGGGGGACCAATCTACGAGCAGTACTTC
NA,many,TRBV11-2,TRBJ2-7,CASSLTDGTYYEQYF,TGTGCCAGCAGCTTAACCGACGGGACTTACTACGAGCAGTACTTC
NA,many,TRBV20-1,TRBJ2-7,CSASPGTSYEQYF,TGCAGTGCTAGTCCCGGGACTTCCTACGAGCAGTACTTC
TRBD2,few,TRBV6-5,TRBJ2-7,CASSYSVTGGLTYEQYF,TGTGCCAGCAGTTACTCGGTTACGGGGGGGTTAACCTACGAGCAGTACTTC
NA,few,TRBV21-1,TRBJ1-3,CASSKGHRDRCHSGNTIYF,TGTGCCAGCAGCAAAGGACACCGGGACCGCTGTCACTCTGGAAACACCATATATTTT
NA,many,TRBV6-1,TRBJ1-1,CASSDPGGFWENTEAFF,TGTGCCAGCAGTGACCCAGGTGGGTTTTGGGAAAACACTGAAGCTTTCTTT
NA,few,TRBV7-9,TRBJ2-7,CASSLVRGAPYEQYF,TGTGCCAGCAGCTTAGTTCGGGGGGCCCCCTACGAGCAGTACTTC
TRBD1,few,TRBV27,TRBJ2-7,CASSLSTGGYEQYF,TGTGCCAGCAGTTTATCAACAGGGGGCTACGAGCAGTACTTC
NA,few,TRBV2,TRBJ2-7,CATTGDRTGYEQYF,TGTGCCACCACCGGCGACCGTACTGGGTACGAGCAGTACTTC
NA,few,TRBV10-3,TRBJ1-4,CATTRAGENEKLFF,TGTGCCACCACGAGAGCGGGGGAAAATGAAAAACTGTTTTTT
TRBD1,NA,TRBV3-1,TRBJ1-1,CASSQTTGVNTEAFF,TGTGCCAGCAGCCAAACTACAGGGGTCAACACTGAAGCTTTCTTT
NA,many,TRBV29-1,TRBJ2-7,CSVDEDLGHEQYF,TGCAGCGTTGATGAGGACCTCGGCCACGAGCAGTACTTC
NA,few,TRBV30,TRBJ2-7,CAWSVLGSSYEQYF,TGTGCCTGGAGTGTACTTGGCAGCTCCTACGAGCAGTACTTC
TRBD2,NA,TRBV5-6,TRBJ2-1,CASSRTSGTSYNEQFF,TGTGCCAGCAGCCGGACTAGCGGGACTTCCTACAATGAGCAGTTCTTC
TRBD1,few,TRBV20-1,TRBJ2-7,CSAWGTDWYEQYF,TGCAGTGCTTGGGGGACAGACTGGTACGAGCAGTACTTC
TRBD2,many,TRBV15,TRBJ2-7,CATSRAAVGTSYEQYF,TGTGCCACCAGCAGAGCTGCAGTAGGGACTAGTTACGAGCAGTACTTC
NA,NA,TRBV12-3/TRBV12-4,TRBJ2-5,CASSLDSSRETQYF,TGTGCCAGCAGTTTAGACAGTAGTAGGGAGACCCAGTACTTC
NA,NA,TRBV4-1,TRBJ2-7,CASSPHNSYEQYF,TGCGCCAGCAGCCCTCACAACTCCTACGAGCAGTACTTC
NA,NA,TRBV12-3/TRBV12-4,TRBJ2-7,CASTPGVSYEQYF,TGTGCCAGCACCCCAGGGGTCTCCTACGAGCAGTACTTC
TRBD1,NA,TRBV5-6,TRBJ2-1,CASSRTGGKRVF,TGTGCCAGCAGCAGGACAGGGGGCAAGAGGGTCTTC
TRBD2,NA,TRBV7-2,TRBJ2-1,CASSLVLAEEQFF,TGTGCCAGCAGCTTAGTTCTAGCGGAAGAGCAGTTCTTC
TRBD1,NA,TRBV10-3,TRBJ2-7,CAISDEGAEQYF,TGTGCCATCAGTGATGAGGGGGCCGAGCAGTACTTC
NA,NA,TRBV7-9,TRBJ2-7,CASSRLQGNKTYEQYF,TGTGCCAGCAGCCGACTACAGGGTAATAAGACCTACGAGCAGTACTTC
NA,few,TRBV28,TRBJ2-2,CASIPSPQDTGELFF,TGTGCCAGCATCCCCAGCCCCCAGGACACCGGGGAGCTGTTTTTT
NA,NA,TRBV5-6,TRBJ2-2,CASKGDTGELFF,TGTGCCAGCAAAGGTGACACCGGGGAGCTGTTTTTT
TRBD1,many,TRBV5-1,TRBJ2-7,CASSSGTGGEQYF,TGCGCCAGCAGCTCCGGGACAGGGGGCGAGCAGTACTTC
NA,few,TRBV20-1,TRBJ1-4,CSARVGTTNEKLFF,TGCAGTGCTAGAGTGGGGACAACTAATGAAAAACTGTTTTTT
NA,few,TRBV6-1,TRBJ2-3,CASTVGGAGDTQYF,TGTGCCAGCACCGTCGGGGGAGCGGGAGATACGCAGTATTTT
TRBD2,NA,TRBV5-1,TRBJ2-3,CASSLAGSRGSDTQYF,TGCGCCAGCAGCTTGGCCGGTTCGCGGGGGTCAGATACGCAGTATTTT
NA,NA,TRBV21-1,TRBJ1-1,CASSRRGQGYTEAFF,TGTGCCAGCAGCCGAAGGGGACAGGGGTACACTGAAGCTTTCTTT
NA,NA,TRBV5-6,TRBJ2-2,CASILGGTNTGELFF,TGTGCCAGCATCCTAGGGGGGACAAACACCGGGGAGCTGTTTTTT
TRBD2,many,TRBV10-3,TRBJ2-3,CAITSGRADTQYF,TGTGCCATTACTAGCGGGAGGGCAGATACGCAGTATTTT
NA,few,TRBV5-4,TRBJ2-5,CASSWREAPQETQYF,TGTGCCAGCAGCTGGAGGGAGGCCCCGCAAGAGACCCAGTACTTC
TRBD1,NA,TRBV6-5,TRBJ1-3,CASSYSQGAYSGNTIYF,TGTGCCAGCAGTTACTCCCAGGGGGCCTACTCTGGAAACACCATATATTTT
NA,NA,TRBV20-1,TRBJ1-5,CSAIGAADQPQHF,TGCAGTGCCATTGGGGCAGCCGATCAGCCCCAGCATTTT
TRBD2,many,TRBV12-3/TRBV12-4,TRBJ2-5,CASSGGGETQYF,TGTGCCAGCTCGGGGGGGGGAGAGACCCAGTACTTC
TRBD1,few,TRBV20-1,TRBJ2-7,CSAFPIDRGKTYEQYF,TGCAGTGCTTTCCCAATCGACAGGGGAAAGACCTACGAGCAGTACTTC
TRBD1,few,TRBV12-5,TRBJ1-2,CASGPGTVYGYTF,TGTGCTAGTGGTCCCGGGACAGTTTATGGCTACACCTTC
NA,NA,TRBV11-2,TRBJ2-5,CASSLEDSRRETQYF,TGTGCCAGCAGCTTAGAAGACTCACGGCGAGAGACCCAGTACTTC
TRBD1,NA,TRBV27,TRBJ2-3,CASTPGGDTQYF,TGTGCCAGCACCCCAGGGGGAGATACGCAGTATTTT
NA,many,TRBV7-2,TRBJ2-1,CASSLGGWEQFF,TGTGCCAGCAGCTTAGGCGGCTGGGAGCAGTTCTTC
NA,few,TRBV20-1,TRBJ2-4,CSATPAGNIQYF,TGCAGTGCTACCCCTGCGGGAAACATTCAGTACTTC
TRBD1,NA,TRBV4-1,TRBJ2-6,CASSLTGTGSYSGANVLTF,TGCGCCAGCAGCCTAACCGGGACAGGAAGCTACTCTGGGGCCAACGTCCTGACTTTC
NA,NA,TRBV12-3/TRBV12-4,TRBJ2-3,CASKGEWTDTQYF,TGTGCCAGCAAGGGAGAATGGACAGATACGCAGTATTTT
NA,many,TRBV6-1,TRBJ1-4,CASSLLPQGPNEKLFF,TGTGCCAGCAGTCTCCTTCCTCAGGGACCTAATGAAAAACTGTTTTTT
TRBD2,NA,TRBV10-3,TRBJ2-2,CATIAGAQTGELFF,TGTGCCACCATAGCGGGGGCCCAGACCGGGGAGCTGTTTTTT
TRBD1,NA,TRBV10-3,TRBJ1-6,CATEAGQGGNSPLHF,TGTGCCACCGAGGCCGGACAGGGCGGTAATTCACCCCTCCACTTT
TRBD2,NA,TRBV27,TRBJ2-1,CASSSLIAGLNNEQFF,TGTGCCAGCAGCTCTCTAATAGCGGGATTGAACAATGAGCAGTTCTTC
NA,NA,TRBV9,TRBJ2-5,CASSVDGTAVQETQYF,TGTGCCAGCAGCGTAGATGGAACAGCCGTCCAAGAGACCCAGTACTTC
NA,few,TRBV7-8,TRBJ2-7,CASSLRLVSSYEQYF,TGTGCCAGCAGCCTAAGACTGGTAAGCTCCTACGAGCAGTACTTC
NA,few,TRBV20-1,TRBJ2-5,CSADPSTTFPETQYF,TGCAGTGCAGATCCATCAACGACCTTCCCGGAGACCCAGTACTTC